These T cell receptor beta chains were read from a single sample in a study of cytomegalovirus exposure and HLA in healthy donors. The method was immunoSEQ multiplex PCR; TCRdb's version includes in-frame clones alone and lacks a portion of them. The profile shows over 200,000 clones, 85% to 90% of them singletons. Sequenced sample: PBMCs. Receptors originate from a woman between 18 and 29 years old in good health and CMV-seronegative. Both conserved end residues are part of each CDR3. A D gene is named only where the DNA matches it firmly. Expanded clones are given a class, and other clones once, few, many or no size at all.

v_gene: TRBV7-8
d_gene: TRBD1
j_gene: TRBJ1-3
abundance: .
CDR3nt: TGTGCCAGCAGCTCGACAGGGGAGACGGGAAACACCATATATTTT
CDR3aa: CASSSTGETGNTIYF

v_gene: TRBV27
d_gene: .
j_gene: TRBJ2-7
abundance: .
CDR3nt: TGTGCCAGCAGCTCCGGGACTGGTTACGAGCAGTACTTC
CDR3aa: CASSSGTGYEQYF

v_gene: TRBV4-1
d_gene: TRBD1
j_gene: TRBJ2-3
abundance: .
CDR3nt: TGCGCCAGCAGCCACCAGTCAGGGGGCTTGGATACGCAGTATTTT
CDR3aa: CASSHQSGGLDTQYF

v_gene: TRBV7-9
d_gene: .
j_gene: TRBJ2-3
abundance: .
CDR3nt: TGTGCCAGCAGCTTAGGCCGGACAGGCACAGATACGCAGTATTTT
CDR3aa: CASSLGRTGTDTQYF

v_gene: TRBV7-6
d_gene: .
j_gene: TRBJ1-6
abundance: .
CDR3nt: TGTGCCAGCAGCGCGGGGGGGCCCTATAATTCACCCCTCCACTTT
CDR3aa: CASSAGGPYNSPLHF

v_gene: TRBV7-2
d_gene: .
j_gene: TRBJ2-3
abundance: once
CDR3nt: TGTGCCAGCAGCGACTGGAGGGGAACGATGGCAGATACGCAGTATTTT
CDR3aa: CASSDWRGTMADTQYF

v_gene: TRBV7-2
d_gene: .
j_gene: TRBJ2-7
abundance: .
CDR3nt: TGTGCCAGCAGCTTCAGGGCCCCGGAGATCGACGAGCAGTACTTC
CDR3aa: CASSFRAPEIDEQYF

v_gene: TRBV27
d_gene: .
j_gene: TRBJ2-1
abundance: .
CDR3nt: TGTGCCAGCAGTTTACGACTATTTAATGAGCAGTTCTTC
CDR3aa: CASSLRLFNEQFF

v_gene: TRBV5-4
d_gene: TRBD1
j_gene: TRBJ2-5
abundance: .
CDR3nt: TGTGCCAGCAGGGGGGGACAGGAATGGGAGACCCAGTACTTC
CDR3aa: CASRGGQEWETQYF

v_gene: TRBV6-1
d_gene: .
j_gene: TRBJ2-7
abundance: once
CDR3nt: TGTGCCAGCAGCGGAGCGGGCGTGCTAACGGACGAGCAGTACTTC
CDR3aa: CASSGAGVLTDEQYF

v_gene: TRBV5-1
d_gene: .
j_gene: TRBJ1-2
abundance: .
CDR3nt: TGCGCCAGCAGCTACTCGGGTGATGGGAGTGGCTACACCTTC
CDR3aa: CASSYSGDGSGYTF

v_gene: TRBV5-4
d_gene: TRBD1
j_gene: TRBJ2-7
abundance: .
CDR3nt: TGTGCCAGCAGCGTGGACAGGGATTCCTACGAGCAGTACTTC
CDR3aa: CASSVDRDSYEQYF

v_gene: TRBV4-1
d_gene: .
j_gene: TRBJ1-1
abundance: few
CDR3nt: TGCGCCAGCAGTGAGGAAAGCACTGAAGCTTTCTTT
CDR3aa: CASSEESTEAFF

v_gene: TRBV1
d_gene: .
j_gene: TRBJ2-5
abundance: .
CDR3nt: TGCACCACCACAGCATACCAGGGGCAAGAGACCCAGTACTTC
CDR3aa: CTTTAYQGQETQYF

v_gene: TRBV5-5
d_gene: TRBD1
j_gene: TRBJ2-3
abundance: .
CDR3nt: TGTGCCAGCAGCCTTCCCGGGACAGGGGGCACAGATACGCAGTATTTT
CDR3aa: CASSLPGTGGTDTQYF

v_gene: TRBV5-4
d_gene: TRBD2
j_gene: TRBJ2-1
abundance: .
CDR3nt: TGTGCCAGCAGCTACCGGACTAGCGGGTCCTACAATGAGCAGTTCTTC
CDR3aa: CASSYRTSGSYNEQFF

v_gene: TRBV7-2
d_gene: TRBD1
j_gene: TRBJ2-7
abundance: .
CDR3nt: TGTGCCAGCAGCTTAGGGAGCAGGGGGTACGAGCAGTACTTC
CDR3aa: CASSLGSRGYEQYF

v_gene: TRBV4-3
d_gene: .
j_gene: TRBJ1-5
abundance: .
CDR3nt: TGCGCCAGCAGCCAAGATTCGGGTAGCAATCAGCCCCAGCATTTT
CDR3aa: CASSQDSGSNQPQHF

v_gene: TRBV18
d_gene: TRBD1
j_gene: TRBJ1-4
abundance: .
CDR3nt: TGTGCCAGCTCACCAAGGGGGCAGTCTAATGAAAAACTGTTTTTT
CDR3aa: CASSPRGQSNEKLFF

v_gene: TRBV29-1
d_gene: TRBD1
j_gene: TRBJ2-5
abundance: few
CDR3nt: TGCAGCGCTCAGGACAGGGGGGAGACCCAGTACTTC
CDR3aa: CSAQDRGETQYF

v_gene: TRBV18
d_gene: TRBD1
j_gene: TRBJ1-1
abundance: .
CDR3nt: TGTGCCAGCTCACCACGGGCTGGACAGGGAGGCACTGAAGCTTTCTTT
CDR3aa: CASSPRAGQGGTEAFF

v_gene: TRBV5-6
d_gene: .
j_gene: TRBJ1-1
abundance: .
CDR3nt: TGTGCCAGCAGCTCTGCGGGGTACACTGAAGCTTTCTTT
CDR3aa: CASSSAGYTEAFF

v_gene: TRBV27
d_gene: .
j_gene: TRBJ1-3
abundance: .
CDR3nt: TGTGCCAGCAGTTTATCCGCGGCGGTAAGGGGAAACACCATATATTTT
CDR3aa: CASSLSAAVRGNTIYF

v_gene: TRBV6-1
d_gene: .
j_gene: TRBJ2-7
abundance: .
CDR3nt: TGTGCCAGCAGTGAATGGTCTTCGACTTACGAGCAGTACTTC
CDR3aa: CASSEWSSTYEQYF

v_gene: TRBV7-9
d_gene: TRBD1
j_gene: TRBJ1-4
abundance: .
CDR3nt: TGTGCCAGCAGCTGGGGACAGGGTTACGAAAAACTGTTTTTT
CDR3aa: CASSWGQGYEKLFF

v_gene: TRBV5-1
d_gene: .
j_gene: TRBJ2-6
abundance: .
CDR3nt: TGCGCCAGCAGCTTGGGGGCGACTAGGACTGGGGCCAACGTCCTGACTTTC
CDR3aa: CASSLGATRTGANVLTF

v_gene: TRBV9
d_gene: .
j_gene: TRBJ1-5
abundance: .
CDR3nt: TGTGCCAGCAGCGCAGGTGGAGGGGATAATCAGCCCCAGCATTTT
CDR3aa: CASSAGGGDNQPQHF

v_gene: TRBV6-5
d_gene: TRBD1
j_gene: TRBJ1-2
abundance: .
CDR3nt: TGTGCCAGCAGTAACCTGGGGACAGGGAAGTATGGCTACACCTTC
CDR3aa: CASSNLGTGKYGYTF

v_gene: TRBV27
d_gene: .
j_gene: TRBJ1-4
abundance: .
CDR3nt: TGTGCCAGCAAACCCCGGGACTCCGCTTCAACTAATGAAAAACTGTTTTTT
CDR3aa: CASKPRDSASTNEKLFF

v_gene: TRBV2
d_gene: .
j_gene: TRBJ2-7
abundance: .
CDR3nt: TGTGCCAGCAGCCACCACGAGGGTTTATCCTACGAGCAGTACTTC
CDR3aa: CASSHHEGLSYEQYF

v_gene: TRBV7-9
d_gene: TRBD2
j_gene: TRBJ2-7
abundance: .
CDR3nt: TGTGCCAGCAGCTCCCCGGGGGGGACCTACGAGCAGTACTTC
CDR3aa: CASSSPGGTYEQYF

v_gene: TRBV2
d_gene: .
j_gene: TRBJ1-3
abundance: .
CDR3nt: TGTGCCAGCAGTGCCCCCCCGGAGGGAAACACCATATATTTT
CDR3aa: CASSAPPEGNTIYF

v_gene: TRBV11-2
d_gene: .
j_gene: TRBJ2-7
abundance: .
CDR3nt: TGTGCCAGCAGCCCCAACCCTCTCTTAGGGACAACGACCTACGAGCAGTACTTC
CDR3aa: CASSPNPLLGTTTYEQYF

v_gene: TRBV15
d_gene: .
j_gene: TRBJ1-1
abundance: .
CDR3nt: TGTGCCACCAGCTCAAAAGCGAACACTGAAGCTTTCTTT
CDR3aa: CATSSKANTEAFF

v_gene: TRBV29-1
d_gene: .
j_gene: TRBJ1-1
abundance: .
CDR3nt: TGCAGCGTTGCCTTGCGGGCGTCTGCTGAAGCTTTCTTT
CDR3aa: CSVALRASAEAFF